This TCR beta chain was obtained from a study of cytomegalovirus exposure and HLA in healthy donors. PCR was performed using 60 Vbeta and 13 Jbeta primers. Repertoires were generated with immunoSEQ multiplex PCR, while TCRdb's copy carries only in-frame clones and drops some. The data contain 30,000 to 40,000 clones, roughly 76% of them seen just once; the ten biggest clones take up about 9.3%. Regarding donors, all were healthy bone marrow donors. A note on this clone: No antigen is known for it.

Study outcomes and limitations: A further, later analysis showed that HLA-associated TCR beta chains (compared with equally common others) were more clonally expanded. TRBV6-2, TRBV6-3 and some other V segments were excluded as indistinguishable.

CDR3 size: 9 residues. Sample: PBMCs. This chain uses TRBV1 with TRBJ2-3; the D call of TRBD2 is as the table states it, not checked on the DNA. TRBV1 is tagged as a pseudogene. The TCR originated in a woman aged 40 to 55 in good health and CMV-seronegative. In DNA, the CDR3 is TGCACCAGGGAGGGTACGCAGTATTTT. Its protein is CTREGTQYF.